The T cell receptor (beta chain) described here comes from a study of Ad26.COV2.S vaccination and SARS-CoV-2 variants. Study-level findings and limits: Greater spike-specific TCR breadth was seen in vaccine recipients than in placebo recipients. Analyses of TCR breadth and depth may have underestimated total T cell responses.

The data were produced by immunoSEQ multiplex PCR, yet TCRdb's version contains in-frame clones alone and is incomplete. Among 300,000 to 450,000 clones listed, about 90% were seen once. Germline V lookup: CDR1 SGHNT, CDR2 YYREEE (reference sequence). The junction had 5 bases not matched to a gene; V was cut back by 4 bases and J by 4 bases. CDR3 length: 14 residues. Details on this clone: Its specificity is not known.

The rearrangement uses TRBV5-4 and TRBJ2-1; 7 bases agree with TRBD1. The receptor comes from a human donor who had recovered from COVID-19. The sample in question was peripheral blood, obtained after recovery from COVID-19. The CDR3 DNA sequence: TGTGCCAGCAGCCCCGGGACAGATTACAATGAGCAGTTCTTC. Protein product: CASSPGTDYNEQFF.